Below are 25 T cell receptor beta chains sequenced from a single sample in a study of technical replicates of blood from four donors. The method was immunoSEQ multiplex PCR; TCRdb's version includes in-frame clones alone and lacks a portion of them. The sample shows about 48,000 clones, about 93% of them seen only once. The source material was PBMCs. Receptors were obtained from a human donor in good health. Some clones in this sample may be carry-over from other donors' samples.

This clone was found once. The chain links TRBV6-5 to TRBJ1-5; no clear D gene. Looked up from germline, CDR1 is MNHEY and CDR2 is SVGAGI. Trimming removed 0 bases at V and 1 base at J, with 10 bases between. The CDR3 loop spans 16 amino acids. CDR3 amino acids: CASSYSRELSNQPQHF. In DNA form, the CDR3 reads TGTGCCAGCAGTTACTCGAGAGAGTTGAGCAATCAGCCCCAGCATTTT.

The rearrangement links TRBV29-1 to TRBJ2-1, with a weak D call TRBD1 (7 bases). Germline V gene sequence: CDR1 SQVTM, CDR2 ANQGSEA. The CDR3 runs to 14 residues. V lost 6 bases, J lost 0 bases, and 12 bases lay in between. The CDR3 loop reads CSVDQGGSYNEQFF. The CDR3 region has the DNA TGCAGCGTAGACCAGGGGGGCTCCTACAATGAGCAGTTCTTC.

This rearrangement joins TRBV19 to TRBJ2-7, with TRBD1 matching 8 bases. Germline V CDR1 and CDR2: LNHDA, SQIVND (reference sequence). The CDR3 has 12 residues. Germline trimming cut 9 bases from V and 3 bases from J; bases unmatched to any gene: 4. The CDR3 here is CASGDRLYEQYF. DNA for the CDR3: TGTGCCAGCGGGGACAGGCTCTACGAGCAGTACTTC.

The chain links TRBV19 to TRBJ2-5; perhaps TRBD1 as D (6 bases). This CDR3 has 15 amino acids. CDR1 LNHDA and CDR2 SQIVND come from the germline V gene (reference sequence). V lost 4 bases and J 4 bases, leaving 16 bases between the germline ends. CDR3 in amino acids: CASSRAGGGPETQYF. The CDR3 DNA follows: TGTGCCAGTAGTAGGGCAGGTGGGGGCCCAGAGACCCAGTACTTC.

V and J are TRBV18 and TRBJ2-7, with TRBD1 matching 8 bases. The CDR3 consists of 13 residues. V was clipped by 4 bases and J by 4 bases; unmatched bases: 3. Germline V CDR1 and CDR2: KGHSH, LQKENI. The CDR3, as DNA: TGTGCCAGCTCACAAACAGGGGGTTACGAGCAGTACTTC. This codes for CASSQTGGYEQYF.

The rearrangement links TRBV2 to TRBJ2-7, with TRBD2 matching 9 bases. J lost 2 bases, V lost 7 bases, and 3 bases had no gene match. CDR3 length: 13 residues. The germline V gene encodes CDR1 SNHLY and CDR2 FYNNEI. The CDR3: CASIAGAPYEQYF. In DNA, the CDR3 is TGTGCCAGCATAGCGGGGGCGCCCTACGAGCAGTACTTC.

The V and J genes are TRBV7-2 and TRBJ2-5, with a tentative D call TRBD1 (6 bases). Per the germline V gene, CDR1 is SGHTA and CDR2 is FQGNSA. The CDR3 has 16 residues. Trimming stripped 6 bases from V and 5 bases from J, with 22 bases between. The DNA for the CDR3 is TGTGCCAGCAGGGAGACAGGTACCCGTTTGGTGGAGACCCAGTACTTC. Amino acid sequence: CASRETGTRLVETQYF. Full variable domain (outside the CDR3, taken from reference TRBV7-2 and TRBJ2-5): GAGVSQSPSNKVTEKGKDVELRCDPISGHTALYWYRQSLGQGLEFLIYFQGNSAPDKSGLPSDRFSAERTGGSVSTLTIQRTQQEDSAVYLCASRETGTRLVETQYFGPGTRLLVL.

The genes are TRBV6-1 and TRBJ2-5; TRBD1 matches at 12 bases. From germline, CDR1 is MNHNS and CDR2 SASEGT. With 8 bases clipped from V and 5 bases from J, the junction kept 6 bases outside the gene matches. This CDR3 is built from 14 residues. For the CDR3, the DNA is TGTGCCAGCCGAGGGACAGGGGGCTTGGAGACCCAGTACTTC. Residues: CASRGTGGLETQYF.

The chain is built from TRBV7-9 and TRBJ1-3; 8 positions match TRBD1. The CDR3 covers 15 residues. Germline values: CDR1 SEHNR, CDR2 FQNEAQ (reference sequence). The junction had 9 bases not matched to a gene; V was cut back by 4 bases and J by 7 bases. The CDR3 DNA is TGTGCCAGCAGCTGGTCCGGGACAGGAGGGAACACCATATATTTT. It specifies CASSWSGTGGNTIYF.

This chain joins TRBV30 and TRBJ1-2; 10 nucleotides agree with TRBD1. Germline assignment: CDR1 GTSNPN and CDR2 SVGIG (reference sequence). The CDR3 is 13 amino acids. J lost 8 bases, V lost 4 bases, and 7 bases had no gene match. This CDR3 reads CAWNRDRGEGYTF. The CDR3 DNA reads as TGTGCCTGGAATCGGGACAGGGGAGAAGGCTACACCTTC.

The V call is TRBV30, the J call TRBJ2-7; 8 bases agree with TRBD1. Germline values: CDR1 GTSNPN, CDR2 SVGIG (reference sequence). V trimming: 3 bases; J trimming: 0 bases; junction bases outside the gene matches: 4. This CDR3 region has 14 residues. The CDR3 DNA reads TGTGCCTGGAGGGACAGGGCTAGCTCCTACGAGCAGTACTTC. Translated, it gives CAWRDRASSYEQYF.

The chain is built from TRBV29-1 and TRBJ2-7; 10 nucleotides line up with TRBD1. Germline V gene data show CDR1 as SQVTM and CDR2 as ANQGSEA. Trimming cost V 7 bases and J 4 bases; bases outside gene matches: 7. This CDR3 spans 13 amino acids. The CDR3 sequence: CSARTGGGYEQYF. DNA of the CDR3: TGCAGCGCCAGGACAGGGGGAGGTTACGAGCAGTACTTC.

This chain uses TRBV7-3 with TRBJ1-2, with D uncertain. Looked up from germline, CDR1 is SGHTA and CDR2 is FQGTGA. V dropped 5 bases and J dropped 8 bases, with 15 bases sitting between them. This CDR3 has 13 amino acids. This CDR3 reads CASSRDSDMGYTF. The CDR3 region has the DNA TGTGCCAGCAGCCGGGATTCGGATATGGGCTACACCTTC.

This clone was seen a few times. The V gene is TRBV6-1, the J gene TRBJ2-6; weak D call: TRBD2 (6 bases). The V and J ends lost 4 bases and 2 bases respectively, with 9 bases between them. The germline V gene has CDR1 MNHNS and CDR2 SASEGT. There are 15 residues in the CDR3. This chain's CDR3 is CASSVEGTGANVLTF. The CDR3 DNA follows: TGTGCCAGCAGTGTGGAGGGTACTGGGGCCAACGTCCTGACTTTC.

This chain links TRBV5-6 with TRBJ2-7, with a weak D call TRBD2 (6 bases). Germline CDR1 reads SGHDT; CDR2 reads YYEEEE. This CDR3 region has 16 residues. V lost 2 bases, J lost 4 bases, and 19 bases lay in between. The DNA for the CDR3 is TGTGCCAGCAGCTTCTTGAGACCGGGGGAAACGTACGAGCAGTACTTC. It specifies CASSFLRPGETYEQYF.

The chain recombines TRBV29-1 with TRBJ2-3, with 12 bases fitting TRBD2. The V and J ends lost 7 bases and 1 base, in that order; junction bases with no gene match: 9. This CDR3 has 16 residues. Germline V lookup: CDR1 SQVTM, CDR2 ANQGSEA. The DNA of the CDR3 is TGCAGCGCCTTACTAGCGGGGGGTGTTGGCACAGATACGCAGTATTTT. The encoded protein is CSALLAGGVGTDTQYF.

For the CDR3, the DNA is TGTGCCAGCTCCTTGACATCCTACGAGCAGTACTTC. This gives the protein CASSLTSYEQYF. The rearrangement uses TRBV6-1 and TRBJ2-7; no firm D call. This CDR3 has 12 amino acids. V lost 8 bases to trimming and J lost 1 base, with 9 bases between them. Germline CDR1 reads MNHNS; CDR2 reads SASEGT.

The gene calls are TRBV5-8 and TRBJ1-5; tentatively, D is TRBD1 (6 bases). Germline CDR1 and CDR2: SGHTS and YDEGEE. CDR3 length: 15 residues. V lost 5 bases and J lost 4, with 16 bases in between. The CDR3 is CASRIPGQINQPQHF. The DNA for the CDR3 is TGTGCCAGCAGGATACCAGGACAGATAAATCAGCCCCAGCATTTT.

The sample holds one count of this clone. The CDR3 is CASSYRGVNTEAFF. CDR3 nucleotides: TGTGCCAGCAGTTACCGGGGGGTGAACACTGAAGCTTTCTTT. The chain combines TRBV6-5 with TRBJ1-1; perhaps TRBD1 as D (5 bases). CDR3 length: 14 amino acids. Trimming removed 2 bases at V and 0 bases at J, with 7 bases between. Germline V CDR1 and CDR2: MNHEY, SVGAGI.

Here the CDR3 DNA reads TGTGCCAGCAGCTCCCTAGGCGGGGGGCCGCCCTACGAGCAGTACTTC. It encodes CASSSLGGGPPYEQYF. V gene TRBV7-2 combines with J gene TRBJ2-7; TRBD2 aligns across 8 bases. The V and J ends lost 4 bases and 2 bases, in that order; junction bases with no gene match: 10. Looked up from germline, CDR1 is SGHTA and CDR2 is FQGNSA. The CDR3 consists of 16 residues.

The chain uses TRBV11-2 and TRBJ1-2; possible D gene TRBD1, 6 bases. Germline V CDR1 and CDR2: SGHAT, FQNNGV. Deletions cut 5 bases from V and 4 bases from J, with 26 bases between. The CDR3 spans 18 residues. The CDR3 loop is CASSALQRGRGGSYGYTF. CDR3 nucleotide sequence: TGTGCCAGCAGCGCATTACAGCGGGGGCGGGGAGGGTCCTATGGCTACACCTTC.

The chain recombines TRBV6-5 with TRBJ2-5; TRBD1 matches 8 bases. The CDR3 length is 14 residues. Looked up from germline, CDR1 is MNHEY and CDR2 is SVGAGI. J lost 4 bases, V lost 5 bases, and 6 bases had no gene match. As DNA, the CDR3 is TGTGCCAGCAGTGGCAGGGGGCTGGGAGAGACCCAGTACTTC. It is translated as CASSGRGLGETQYF.

The chain employs TRBV7-8 and TRBJ1-6; D gene ambiguous. Germline V gene data show CDR1 as SGHVS and CDR2 as FQNEAQ. This CDR3 is built from 16 residues. V lost 1 base and J 9 bases, leaving 16 bases between the germline ends. This CDR3 reads CASSLDNRELRSPLHF. DNA of the CDR3: TGTGCCAGCAGCTTAGATAACCGGGAATTACGTTCACCCCTCCACTTT. Together with reference TRBV7-8 and TRBJ1-6, the CDR3 gives the full variable domain: GAGVSQSPRYKVAKRGQDVALRCDPISGHVSLFWYQQALGQGPEFLTYFQNEAQLDKSGLPSDRFFAERPEGSVSTLKIQRTQQEDSAVYLCASSLDNRELRSPLHFGNGTRLTVT.

The chain carries TRBV12-5 and TRBJ2-7; the D gene is possibly TRBD2 (6 bases). CDR1 is LGHNT, CDR2 FRNRAP, per germline. Between the trimmed V and J ends, which lost 4 bases and 6 bases, there was a span of 10 bases. The CDR3 is 12 residues long. The chain's CDR3 is CASGWDSSEQYF. The CDR3 region has the DNA TGTGCTAGTGGTTGGGACTCTTCCGAGCAGTACTTC.

CDR3 residues: CASSLTAGGETQYF. The CDR3 nucleotides read TGTGCCAGCAGCCTCACCGCAGGGGGGGAGACCCAGTACTTC. The gene calls are TRBV7-2 and TRBJ2-5; a weak D match, TRBD1 (7 bases). Trimming left V 5 bases short and J 5 bases short, with 15 bases between. Germline V CDR1 and CDR2: SGHTA, FQGNSA. This CDR3 has 14 residues. Looking up the rest from reference TRBV7-2 and TRBJ2-5 gives the full variable domain: GAGVSQSPSNKVTEKGKDVELRCDPISGHTALYWYRQSLGQGLEFLIYFQGNSAPDKSGLPSDRFSAERTGGSVSTLTIQRTQQEDSAVYLCASSLTAGGETQYFGPGTRLLVL.